The 16 T cell receptor beta chains below were found in one sample sequenced in a study of glioma-infiltrating T cells after dendritic cell vaccination. Method: immunoSEQ multiplex PCR; TCRdb's copy keeps in-frame clones and lacks some. The data contain 30,000 to 40,000 clones, approximately 80% of them singletons. Sequenced material: blood, taken before dendritic cell vaccination. These receptors originate from a human donor with glioblastoma.

The chain couples TRBV6-1 to TRBJ2-1; D unresolved. Trimming pared 2 bases from V and 10 bases from J, leaving 9 bases between. The germline V gene has CDR1 MNHNS and CDR2 SASEGT. This CDR3 comprises 12 residues. The CDR3 DNA follows: TGTGCCAGCAGTGAAAACAGCTGGGAGCAGTTCTTC. Amino acids: CASSENSWEQFF.

The genes are TRBV6-5 and TRBJ2-7; a weak D match, TRBD2 (6 bases). V lost 10 bases and J lost 2, with 15 bases in between. Per the germline V gene, CDR1 is MNHEY and CDR2 is SVGAGI. CDR3 length: 13 residues. The DNA of the CDR3 is TGTGCCACCCAAGAGACTAGTACCTACGAGCAGTACTTC. Amino acid sequence: CATQETSTYEQYF.

V usage is TRBV5-1 and J usage is TRBJ2-1; 13 nucleotides align to TRBD2. With 3 bases clipped from V and 6 bases from J, the junction kept 6 bases outside the gene matches. Germline V gene sequence: CDR1 SGHRS, CDR2 YFSETQ. The CDR3 runs to 16 residues. The CDR3 here is CASSYYGTSGVNEQFF. DNA of the CDR3: TGCGCCAGCAGCTATTATGGGACTAGCGGGGTCAATGAGCAGTTCTTC.

Worth noting for this clone: This may be a read error, as it is one base from a much larger clone. DNA of the CDR3: TGTGCCTGGAGTCCAACAGGGCTAGCTGGAAACGCCATATATTTT. It specifies CAWSPTGLAGNAIYF. The chain links TRBV30 to TRBJ1-3; D might be TRBD1 (6 bases). Germline V gene data show CDR1 as GTSNPN and CDR2 as SVGIG (reference sequence). This CDR3 spans 15 amino acids. Full variable domain (missing parts from reference TRBV30 and TRBJ1-3): SQTIHQWPATLVQPVGSPLSLECTVEGTSNPNLYWYRQAAGRGLQLLFYSVGIGQISSEVPQNLSASRPQDRQFILSSKKLLLSDSGFYLCAWSPTGLAGNAIYFGEGSWLTVV.

The J gene is TRBJ1-1, the V gene TRBV9; D perhaps matches TRBD1 (5 bases). CDR1 SGDLS and CDR2 YYNGEE come from the germline V gene. CDR3 size: 12 residues. V lost 4 bases and J 11 bases, leaving 15 bases between the germline ends. In DNA, the CDR3 is TGTGCCAGCAGCCCGGGGACTATCGGGGCTTTCTTT. Encoded protein: CASSPGTIGAFF.

The gene calls are TRBV28 and TRBJ1-2; no clear D gene. The germline CDR1 and CDR2 sequences are MDHEN and SYDVKM. The CDR3 length is 13 residues. V was clipped by 3 bases and J by 2 bases, with 7 bases between them. As DNA, the CDR3 is TGTGCCAGCAGTTTCCCCAGAAACTATGGCTACACCTTC. Protein sequence: CASSFPRNYGYTF.

This chain uses TRBV5-4 with TRBJ2-2; D may be TRBD1 (5 bases). The length of the CDR3 is 13 residues. Trimming cost V 5 bases and J 5 bases, with 10 bases left between them. CDR1 is SGHNT and CDR2 is YYREEE in the germline V gene (reference sequence). The CDR3 sequence: CASRAGQTGELFF. The CDR3 coding sequence is TGTGCCAGCAGGGCAGGGCAGACCGGGGAGCTGTTTTTT.

The chain uses TRBV30 and TRBJ1-4; tentative D call: TRBD1 (5 bases). The CDR3 length is 15 residues. The germline V gene has CDR1 GTSNPN and CDR2 SVGIG (reference sequence). The V and J ends lost 6 bases and 5 bases respectively, with 19 bases between them. The CDR3 spells CACGAGDGMNEKLFF. The CDR3, as DNA: TGTGCCTGCGGGGCGGGGGATGGGATGAATGAAAAACTGTTTTTT.

The chain joins TRBV5-1 to TRBJ1-1; 10 nucleotides align to TRBD1. Germline V gene data show CDR1 as SGHRS and CDR2 as YFSETQ. The CDR3 loop spans 14 amino acids. V shed 4 bases and J 5 bases; nucleotides not matched to a gene: 5. The CDR3 is CASSLTGGTTEAFF. CDR3 DNA sequence: TGCGCCAGCAGCCTGACAGGGGGCACGACTGAAGCTTTCTTT. Based on the CDR3 plus reference TRBV5-1 and TRBJ1-1, the full variable domain is KAGVTQTPRYLIKTRGQQVTLSCSPISGHRSVSWYQQTPGQGLQFLFEYFSETQRNKGNFPGRFSGRQFSNSRSEMNVSTLELGDSALYLCASSLTGGTTEAFFGQGTRLTVV.

J is TRBJ2-7 and V is TRBV4-2; 13 bases agree with TRBD2. Germline values: CDR1 LGHNA, CDR2 YNFKEQ. The CDR3 spans 18 residues. V was pared by 3 bases and J by 0 bases, with 8 bases of the junction left unmatched. Here the CDR3 DNA reads TGTGCCAGCAGCCACGGACTAGCGGGGGCCACAACCTCCTACGAGCAGTACTTC. Protein product: CASSHGLAGATTSYEQYF.

The chain recombines TRBV6-5 with TRBJ2-2; D not certain. V gave up 1 base and J gave up 4 bases, with 7 bases separating them. This CDR3 is built from 14 residues. CDR1 and CDR2 (germline): MNHEY, SVGAGI. DNA of the CDR3: TGTGCCAGCAGTTACTACAGCACCACCGGGGAGCTGTTTTTT. Translating it yields CASSYYSTTGELFF.

This chain connects TRBV5-1 to TRBJ1-5; 11 bases line up with TRBD1. Germline assignment: CDR1 SGHRS and CDR2 YFSETQ. With 4 bases clipped from V and 6 bases from J, the junction kept 9 bases outside the gene matches. The CDR3 totals 16 residues. The DNA of the CDR3 is TGCGCCAGCAGCCCCGGGACAGGGGGTTGGCTTCAGCCCCAGCATTTT. This codes for CASSPGTGGWLQPQHF.

This rearrangement joins TRBV15 to TRBJ1-1, with D unclear. The CDR3 spans 12 residues. Between the trimmed V and J ends, which lost 4 bases and 3 bases, there was a span of 6 bases. Germline lookup yields CDR1 LNHNV and CDR2 YYDKDF (reference sequence). CDR3 in amino acids: CATSTGYTEAFF. The CDR3 DNA reads TGTGCCACCAGCACGGGATACACTGAAGCTTTCTTT.

V is TRBV5-6 and J is TRBJ2-1; 13 nucleotides align to TRBD2. This CDR3 spans 18 amino acids. V lost 2 bases to trimming and J lost 5 bases; unmatched junction nucleotides: 10. The V gene's germline CDR1 is SGHDT and CDR2 YYEEEE. The CDR3 region is CASSLFRTSGGEDNEQFF. In nucleotides, the CDR3 is TGTGCCAGCAGCTTATTCAGGACTAGCGGGGGAGAAGACAATGAGCAGTTCTTC.

The chain is built from TRBV7-2 and TRBJ1-3, with TRBD1 as a possible D gene (6 bases). V lost 6 bases and J 2 bases, leaving 14 bases between the germline ends. CDR1 is SGHTA and CDR2 is FQGNSA in the germline V gene. This CDR3 region has 15 residues. The CDR3 region is CASSPGVAPGNTIYF. The CDR3 DNA sequence: TGTGCCAGCAGTCCAGGGGTTGCACCTGGAAACACCATATATTTT.

J is TRBJ2-1 and V is TRBV30, with D possibly TRBD2 on 5 matching bases. The CDR3 length is 10 residues. CDR1 GTSNPN and CDR2 SVGIG come from the germline V gene (reference sequence). The V end lost 5 bases, the J end lost 10 bases, and 9 bases lay between the germline ends. CDR3 in amino acids: CAWDEGEQFF. The CDR3 DNA reads as TGTGCCTGGGACGAGGGAGAGCAGTTCTTC.